This paragraph covers one T cell receptor (beta chain) sequence. This record belongs to a study of blood T cell repertoires in COVID-19. Study-level background: Acute-phase and convalescent COVID-19 samples originated in the United States, Italy and Spain. PBMCs, B-cell-depleted T cells, or T cells provided the cDNA or gDNA that made up the material.

In germline, CDR1 is SGHNT, CDR2 YENEEA. This CDR3 spans 17 amino acids. Trimming cost V 0 bases and J 1 base; bases outside gene matches: 5. TCRdb's copy holds only in-frame clones and misses some; the assay was immunoSEQ multiplex PCR. The sample carries some 100,000 clones, around four fifths recorded once. The chain carries TRBV11-3 and TRBJ2-4; TRBD2 matches 8 bases. Sequenced material: peripheral blood. This receptor was identified in a woman aged 70 to 79 with active or convalescent COVID-19. In DNA, the CDR3 is TGTGCCAGCAGCTTAGATCAGCCTAGCGGGGCCAAAAACATTCAGTACTTC. Translation: CASSLDQPSGAKNIQYF.